The 8 T cell receptor beta chains below were found in one sample sequenced in a study of blood T cells in healthy people across ages. Next came a second PCR, run for about 6 to 11 cycles, which used a sample-barcoded 5' primer along with a J-beta primer mix. TCRdb reprocessed the 5' RACE reads via MiXCR and lists one record per CDR3 protein. Among some 560,000 distinct CDR3 sequences listed, approximately 26% were seen once. This same sample was also part of a study on T cells of mothers and their children.

Sample: blood. The receptors derive from a boy aged 2 to 10 in good health.

The count of this clonotype is one. DNA for the CDR3: TGTGCCAGCAGTCGTTCCGGGACAGGGCCCTCGGGTACGCAGTATTTT. Its protein product is CASSRSGTGPSGTQYF. The chain links TRBV12-3 or TRBV12-4 to TRBJ2-3, with 9 positions matching TRBD1. The CDR3 runs 16 residues. J gave up 8 bases and V 5 bases, and 14 bases lay outside the gene matches.

The rearrangement joins TRBV27 to TRBJ1-2; 7 positions agree with TRBD1. The CDR3 totals 14 residues. The germline gives CDR1 MNHEY, CDR2 SMNVEV (reference sequence). With V trimmed by 5 bases and J by 4 bases, 7 bases remained unmatched. In DNA form, the CDR3 reads TGTGCCAGCAGTGTTGACAGGGCTAGCTATGGCTACACCTTC. It translates to CASSVDRASYGYTF.

This clonotype was seen a few times. The V and J genes are TRBV4-3 and TRBJ2-5; D not certain. TRBJ2-1 matches the DNA end more closely, so the J call is doubtful. Germline V lookup: CDR1 LGHNA, CDR2 YSLEER. The CDR3 loop spans 13 amino acids. This CDR3 reads CASSRQVHNEQFF. CDR3 bases: TGCGCCAGCAGCCGGCAGGTCCACAATGAGCAGTTCTTC.

The gene calls are TRBV10-3 and TRBJ2-5; TRBD1 aligns across 10 bases. The CDR3 has 15 amino acids. The V segment lost 3 bases and the J segment 5 bases; nucleotides outside the gene matches: 6. The germline gives CDR1 ENHRY, CDR2 SYGVKD. The chain's CDR3 is CAISDPTGGGETQYF. The CDR3 nucleotides are TGTGCCATCAGTGACCCGACAGGGGGCGGGGAGACCCAGTACTTC.

This clonotype has just a few counts. At one boundary the junction diverges from the germline segment, which might be a read error. The chain carries TRBV12-3 or TRBV12-4 and TRBJ2-1, with 10 nucleotides matching TRBD2. This CDR3 has 15 amino acids. The CDR3: CASSVAGGPYNEQFF. DNA of the CDR3: TGTGCCAGCAGTGTAGCGGGAGGCCCTTACAATGAGCAGTTCTTC.

The gene calls are TRBV4-1 and TRBJ2-1; D remains ambiguous. CDR3 length: 16 amino acids. V lost 0 bases to trimming and J lost 0 bases, with 9 bases between them. Per the germline V gene, CDR1 is MGHRA and CDR2 is YSYEKL. The CDR3 DNA reads as TGCGCCAGCAGCCAAGATTGGTCGAGCTCCTACAATGAGCAGTTCTTC. Translated, it gives CASSQDWSSSYNEQFF.

This clonotype appeared a few times. V and J are TRBV9 and TRBJ2-5, with 16 bases identical to TRBD2. The CDR3 is made up of 19 amino acids. The V and J ends lost 5 bases and 1 base, in that order; junction bases with no gene match: 11. From germline, CDR1 is SGDLS and CDR2 YYNGEE. CDR3 sequence: CASSSPGLAGGWVQETQYF. The CDR3 DNA sequence: TGTGCCAGCAGTTCACCGGGACTAGCGGGAGGGTGGGTCCAAGAGACCCAGTACTTC.

The chain has TRBV19 and TRBJ2-3; D gene ambiguous. Per the germline V gene, CDR1 is LNHDA and CDR2 is SQIVND (reference sequence). The CDR3 has 15 amino acids. The V and J ends lost 2 bases and 0 bases respectively, with 9 bases between them. The CDR3 DNA reads TGTGCCAGTAGTATATCGGCGTCTAGCACAGATACGCAGTATTTT. It yields the protein CASSISASSTDTQYF.